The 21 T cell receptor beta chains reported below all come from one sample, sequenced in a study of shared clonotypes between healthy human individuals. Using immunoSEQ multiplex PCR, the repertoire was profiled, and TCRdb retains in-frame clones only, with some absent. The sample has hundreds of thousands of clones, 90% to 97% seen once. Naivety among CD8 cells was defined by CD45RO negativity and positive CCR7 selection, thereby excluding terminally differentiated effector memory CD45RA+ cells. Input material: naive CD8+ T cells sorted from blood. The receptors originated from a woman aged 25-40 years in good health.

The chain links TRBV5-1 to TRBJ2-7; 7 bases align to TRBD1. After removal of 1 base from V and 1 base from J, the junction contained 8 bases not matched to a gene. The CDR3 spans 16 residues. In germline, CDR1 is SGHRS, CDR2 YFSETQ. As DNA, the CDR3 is TGCGCCAGCAGCTTGTCCGACAGGGTGGGATCCTACGAGCAGTACTTC. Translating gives CASSLSDRVGSYEQYF.

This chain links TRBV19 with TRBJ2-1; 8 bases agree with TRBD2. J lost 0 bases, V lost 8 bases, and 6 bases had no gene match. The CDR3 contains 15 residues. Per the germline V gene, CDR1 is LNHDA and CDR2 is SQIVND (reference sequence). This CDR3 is CASFSGASSYNEQFF. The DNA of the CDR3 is TGTGCCAGTTTTAGCGGGGCGAGCTCCTACAATGAGCAGTTCTTC. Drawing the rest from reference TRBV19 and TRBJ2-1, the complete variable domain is DGGITQSPKYLFRKEGQNVTLSCEQNLNHDAMYWYRQDPGQGLRLIYYSQIVNDFQKGDIAEGYSVSREKKESFPLTVTSAQKNPTAFYLCASFSGASSYNEQFFGPGTRLTVL.

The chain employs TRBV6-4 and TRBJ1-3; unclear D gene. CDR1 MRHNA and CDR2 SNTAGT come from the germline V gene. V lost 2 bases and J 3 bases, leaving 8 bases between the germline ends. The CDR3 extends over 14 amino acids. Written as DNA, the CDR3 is TGTGCCAGCAGTGACGCCCGGGATGGAAACACCATATATTTT. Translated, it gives CASSDARDGNTIYF.

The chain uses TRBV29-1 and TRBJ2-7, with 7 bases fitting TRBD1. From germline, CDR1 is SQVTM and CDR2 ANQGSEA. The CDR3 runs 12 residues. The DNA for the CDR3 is TGCAGTCAAGGACAGGTGGAGTACGAGCAGTACTTC. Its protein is CSQGQVEYEQYF.

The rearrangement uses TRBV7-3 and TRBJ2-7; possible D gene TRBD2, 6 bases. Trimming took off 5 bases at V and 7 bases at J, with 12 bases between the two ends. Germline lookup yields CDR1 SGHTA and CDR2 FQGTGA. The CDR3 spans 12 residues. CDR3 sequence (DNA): TGTGCCAGCAGCCCTCGACTAGAGGAGCAGTACTTC. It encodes CASSPRLEEQYF.

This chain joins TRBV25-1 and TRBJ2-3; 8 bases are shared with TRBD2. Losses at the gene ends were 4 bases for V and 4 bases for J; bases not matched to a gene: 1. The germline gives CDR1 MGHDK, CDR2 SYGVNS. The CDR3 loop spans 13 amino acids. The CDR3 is CASSVGLADTQYF. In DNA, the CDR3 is TGTGCCAGCAGTGTGGGACTAGCAGATACGCAGTATTTT.

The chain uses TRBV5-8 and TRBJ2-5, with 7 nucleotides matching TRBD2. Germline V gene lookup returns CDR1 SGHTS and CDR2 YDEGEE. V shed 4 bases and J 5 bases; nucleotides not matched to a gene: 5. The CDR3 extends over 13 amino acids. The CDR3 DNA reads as TGTGCCAGCAGCGTCCGCGGGAGCGAGACCCAGTACTTC. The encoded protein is CASSVRGSETQYF.

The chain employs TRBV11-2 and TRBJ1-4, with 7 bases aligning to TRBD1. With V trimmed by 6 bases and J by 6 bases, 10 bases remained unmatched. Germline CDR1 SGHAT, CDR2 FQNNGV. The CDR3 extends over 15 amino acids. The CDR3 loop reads CASSSGTELDEKLFF. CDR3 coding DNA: TGTGCCAGCAGTTCCGGGACAGAGTTGGATGAAAAACTGTTTTTT.

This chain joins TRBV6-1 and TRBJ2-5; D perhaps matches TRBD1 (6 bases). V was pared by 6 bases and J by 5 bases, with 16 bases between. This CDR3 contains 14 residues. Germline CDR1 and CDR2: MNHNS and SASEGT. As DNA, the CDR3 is TGTGCCAGCAGAGGCAGGGGTCGGTGGGAGACCCAGTACTTC. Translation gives CASRGRGRWETQYF.

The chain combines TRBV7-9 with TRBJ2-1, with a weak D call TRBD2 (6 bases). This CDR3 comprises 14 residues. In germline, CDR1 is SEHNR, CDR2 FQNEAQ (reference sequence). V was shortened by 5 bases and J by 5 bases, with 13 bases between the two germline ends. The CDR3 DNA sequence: TGTGCCAGCAGCCCTGGGACTGTAAACAATGAGCAGTTCTTC. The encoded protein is CASSPGTVNNEQFF.

CDR3 nucleotide sequence: TGTGCCAGCAGTCCCCGGACAGGGGGCACTGAAGCTTTCTTT. This codes for CASSPRTGGTEAFF. This chain uses TRBV28 with TRBJ1-1; 10 nucleotides match TRBD1. There are 14 residues in the CDR3. The junction had 4 bases not matched to a gene; V was cut back by 5 bases and J by 4 bases. In germline, CDR1 is MDHEN, CDR2 SYDVKM. Based on the CDR3 plus reference TRBV28 and TRBJ1-1, the full variable domain is DVKVTQSSRYLVKRTGEKVFLECVQDMDHENMFWYRQDPGLGLRLIYFSYDVKMKEKGDIPEGYSVSREKKERFSLILESASTNQTSMYLCASSPRTGGTEAFFGQGTRLTVV.

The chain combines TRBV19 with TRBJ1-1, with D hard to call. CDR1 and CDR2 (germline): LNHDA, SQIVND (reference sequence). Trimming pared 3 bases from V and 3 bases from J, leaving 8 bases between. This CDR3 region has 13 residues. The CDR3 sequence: CASSMGWHTEAFF. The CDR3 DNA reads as TGTGCCAGTAGTATGGGTTGGCACACTGAAGCTTTCTTT.

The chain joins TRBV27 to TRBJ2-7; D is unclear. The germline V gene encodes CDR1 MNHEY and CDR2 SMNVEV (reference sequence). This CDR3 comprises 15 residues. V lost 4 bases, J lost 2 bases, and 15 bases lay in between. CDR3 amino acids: CASSYGPRAPYEQYF. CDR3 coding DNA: TGTGCCAGCAGTTACGGGCCGAGAGCCCCCTACGAGCAGTACTTC.

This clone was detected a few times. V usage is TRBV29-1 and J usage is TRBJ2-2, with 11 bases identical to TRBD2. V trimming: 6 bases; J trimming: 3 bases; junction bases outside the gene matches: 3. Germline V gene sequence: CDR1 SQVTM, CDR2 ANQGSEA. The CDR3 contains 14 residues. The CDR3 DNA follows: TGCAGCGTCGGGACTAGCGGATACACCGGGGAGCTGTTTTTT. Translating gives CSVGTSGYTGELFF.

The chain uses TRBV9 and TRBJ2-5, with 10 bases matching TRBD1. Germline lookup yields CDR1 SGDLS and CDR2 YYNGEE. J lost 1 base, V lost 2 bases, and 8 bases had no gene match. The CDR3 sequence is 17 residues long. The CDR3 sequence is CASSVSRTGGPQETQYF. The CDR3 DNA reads TGTGCCAGCAGCGTCAGCCGGACAGGGGGTCCCCAAGAGACCCAGTACTTC.

The CDR3 is CASSLSPGAEREQYF. The CDR3 coding sequence is TGTGCCAGCAGTTTAAGTCCGGGAGCGGAGAGGGAGCAGTACTTC. The chain joins TRBV27 to TRBJ2-7; weak D call: TRBD2 (6 bases). Between the trimmed V and J ends, which lost 2 bases and 7 bases, there was a span of 18 bases. From germline, CDR1 is MNHEY and CDR2 SMNVEV (reference sequence). There are 15 residues in the CDR3.

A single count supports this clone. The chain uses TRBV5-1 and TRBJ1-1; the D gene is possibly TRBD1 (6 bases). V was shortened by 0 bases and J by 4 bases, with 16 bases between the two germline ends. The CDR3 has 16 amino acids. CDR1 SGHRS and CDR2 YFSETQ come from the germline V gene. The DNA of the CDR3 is TGCGCCAGCAGCTTGGCCGGGACAATATCGGCCACTGAAGCTTTCTTT. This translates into CASSLAGTISATEAFF. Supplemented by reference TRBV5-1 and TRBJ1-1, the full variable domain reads KAGVTQTPRYLIKTRGQQVTLSCSPISGHRSVSWYQQTPGQGLQFLFEYFSETQRNKGNFPGRFSGRQFSNSRSEMNVSTLELGDSALYLCASSLAGTISATEAFFGQGTRLTVV.

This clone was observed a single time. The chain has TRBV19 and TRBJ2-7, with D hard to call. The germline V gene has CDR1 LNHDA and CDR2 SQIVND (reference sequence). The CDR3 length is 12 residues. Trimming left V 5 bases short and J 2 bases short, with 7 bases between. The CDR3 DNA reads TGTGCCAGTAGTTCCGCACCCTACGAGCAGTACTTC. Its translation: CASSSAPYEQYF.

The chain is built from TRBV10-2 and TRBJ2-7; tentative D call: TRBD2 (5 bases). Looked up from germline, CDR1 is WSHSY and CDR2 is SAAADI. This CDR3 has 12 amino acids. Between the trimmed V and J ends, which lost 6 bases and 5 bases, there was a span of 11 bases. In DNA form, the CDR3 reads TGCGCCAGCAGCACCCTCGGGGACGAGCAGTACTTC. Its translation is CASSTLGDEQYF.

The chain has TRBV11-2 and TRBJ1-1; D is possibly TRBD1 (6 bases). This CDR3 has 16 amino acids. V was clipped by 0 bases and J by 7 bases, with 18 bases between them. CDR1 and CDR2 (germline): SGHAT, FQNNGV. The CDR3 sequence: CASSLEVGDTFNEAFF. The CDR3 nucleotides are TGTGCCAGCAGCTTAGAGGTCGGGGACACTTTCAATGAAGCTTTCTTT.

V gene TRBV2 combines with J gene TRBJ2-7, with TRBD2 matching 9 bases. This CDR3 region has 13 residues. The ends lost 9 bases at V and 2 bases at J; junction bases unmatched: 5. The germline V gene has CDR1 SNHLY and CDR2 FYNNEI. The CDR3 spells CASLGTSTYEQYF. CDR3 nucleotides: TGTGCCAGTCTGGGGACTAGCACCTACGAGCAGTACTTC.